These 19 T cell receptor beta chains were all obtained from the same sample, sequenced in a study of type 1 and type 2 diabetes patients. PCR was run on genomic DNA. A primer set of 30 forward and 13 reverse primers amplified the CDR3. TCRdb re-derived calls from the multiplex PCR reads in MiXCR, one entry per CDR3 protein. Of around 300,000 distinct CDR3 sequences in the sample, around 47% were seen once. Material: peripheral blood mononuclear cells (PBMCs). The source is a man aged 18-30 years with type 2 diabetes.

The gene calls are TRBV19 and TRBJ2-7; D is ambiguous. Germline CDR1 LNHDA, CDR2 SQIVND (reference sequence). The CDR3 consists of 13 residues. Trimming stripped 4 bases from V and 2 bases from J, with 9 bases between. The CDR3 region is CASSNLSPYEQYF. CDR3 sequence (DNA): TGTGCCAGTAGTAACCTTAGCCCCTACGAGCAGTACTTC.

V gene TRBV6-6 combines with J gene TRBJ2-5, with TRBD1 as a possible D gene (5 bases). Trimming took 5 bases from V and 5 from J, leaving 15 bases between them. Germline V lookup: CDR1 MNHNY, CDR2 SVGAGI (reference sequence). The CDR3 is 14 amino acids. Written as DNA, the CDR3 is TGTGCCAGCAGTAATGGACACTGGGTGGAGACCCAGTACTTC. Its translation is CASSNGHWVETQYF.

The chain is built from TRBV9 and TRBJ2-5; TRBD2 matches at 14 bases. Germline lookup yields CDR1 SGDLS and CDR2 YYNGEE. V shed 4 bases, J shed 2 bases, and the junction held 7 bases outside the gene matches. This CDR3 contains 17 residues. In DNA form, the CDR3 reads TGTGCCAGCAGCCCCCCGGGACTAGCGGGAGTGCAAGAGACCCAGTACTTC. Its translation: CASSPPGLAGVQETQYF.

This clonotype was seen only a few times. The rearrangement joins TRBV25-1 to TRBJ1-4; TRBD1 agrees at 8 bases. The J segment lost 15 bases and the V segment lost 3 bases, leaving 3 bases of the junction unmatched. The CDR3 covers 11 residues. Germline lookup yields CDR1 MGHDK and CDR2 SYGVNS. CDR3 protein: CASSDDRGVFF. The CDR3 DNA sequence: TGTGCCAGCAGTGATGACAGGGGTGTGTTTTTT. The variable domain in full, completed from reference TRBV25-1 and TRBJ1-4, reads EADIYQTPRYLVIGTGKKITLECSQTMGHDKMYWYQQDPGMELHLIHYSYGVNSTEKGDLSSESTVSRIRTEHFPLTLESARPSHTSQYLCASSDDRGVFFGSGTQLSVL.

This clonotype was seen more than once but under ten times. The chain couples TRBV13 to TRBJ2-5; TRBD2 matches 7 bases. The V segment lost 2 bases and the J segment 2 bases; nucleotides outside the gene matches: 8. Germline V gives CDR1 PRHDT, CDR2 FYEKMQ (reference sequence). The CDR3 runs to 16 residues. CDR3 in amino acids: CASSLTPGAGQETQYF. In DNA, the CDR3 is TGTGCCAGCAGCTTAACCCCAGGAGCGGGACAAGAGACCCAGTACTTC.

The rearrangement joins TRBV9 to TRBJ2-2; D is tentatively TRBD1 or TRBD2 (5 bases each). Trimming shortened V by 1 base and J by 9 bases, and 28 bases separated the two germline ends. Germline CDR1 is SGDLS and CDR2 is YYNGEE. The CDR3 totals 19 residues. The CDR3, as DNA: TGTGCCAGCAGCGTAAATCCGTCGGGACCGGACGAACATGCCAGGGAGCTGTTTTTT. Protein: CASSVNPSGPDEHARELFF.

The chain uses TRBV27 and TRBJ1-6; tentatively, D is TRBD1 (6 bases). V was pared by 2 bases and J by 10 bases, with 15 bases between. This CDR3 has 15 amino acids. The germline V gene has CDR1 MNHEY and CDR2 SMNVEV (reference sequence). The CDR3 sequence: CASSLVGGFRSPLHF. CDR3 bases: TGTGCCAGCAGTTTAGTTGGGGGCTTTCGGTCACCCCTCCACTTT.

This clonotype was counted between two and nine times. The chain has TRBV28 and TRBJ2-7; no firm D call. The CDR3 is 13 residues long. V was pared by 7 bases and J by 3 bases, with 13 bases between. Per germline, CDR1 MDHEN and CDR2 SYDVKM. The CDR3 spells CASNGPHLYEQYF. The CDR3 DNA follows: TGTGCCAGCAATGGTCCGCACCTCTACGAGCAGTACTTC.

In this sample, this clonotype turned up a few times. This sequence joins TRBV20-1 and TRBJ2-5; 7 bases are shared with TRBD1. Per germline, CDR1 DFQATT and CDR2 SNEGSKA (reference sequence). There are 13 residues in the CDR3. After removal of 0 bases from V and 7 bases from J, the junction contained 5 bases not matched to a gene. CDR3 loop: CSAREDRPWTQYF. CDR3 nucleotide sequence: TGCAGTGCTAGAGAGGACAGGCCGTGGACCCAGTACTTC.

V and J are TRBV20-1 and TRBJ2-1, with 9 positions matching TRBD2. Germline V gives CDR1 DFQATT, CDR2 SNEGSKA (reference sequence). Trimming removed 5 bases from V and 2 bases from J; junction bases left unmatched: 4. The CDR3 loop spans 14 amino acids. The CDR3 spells CSAHSGSTYNEQFF. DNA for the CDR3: TGCAGTGCTCATAGCGGGAGTACCTACAATGAGCAGTTCTTC.

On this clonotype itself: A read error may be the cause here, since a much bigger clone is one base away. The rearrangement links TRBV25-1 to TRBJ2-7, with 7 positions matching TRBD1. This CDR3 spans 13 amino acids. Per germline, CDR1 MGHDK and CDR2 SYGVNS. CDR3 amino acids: CADRQGGSYELYF. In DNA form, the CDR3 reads TGTGCCGACCGACAGGGTGGTTCCTACGAGCTGTACTTC.

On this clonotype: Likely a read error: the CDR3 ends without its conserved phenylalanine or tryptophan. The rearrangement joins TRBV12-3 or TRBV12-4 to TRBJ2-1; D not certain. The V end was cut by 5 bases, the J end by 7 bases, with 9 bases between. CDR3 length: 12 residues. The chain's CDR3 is CASSPFGNEQFL. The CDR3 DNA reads TGTGCCAGCAGTCCCTTCGGGAATGAGCAGTTCTTA.

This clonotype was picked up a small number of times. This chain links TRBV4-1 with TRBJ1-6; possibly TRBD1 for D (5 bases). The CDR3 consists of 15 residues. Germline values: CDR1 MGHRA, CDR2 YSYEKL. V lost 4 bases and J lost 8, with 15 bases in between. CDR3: CASSRDGDGDSPLHF. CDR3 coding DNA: TGCGCCAGCAGCCGGGACGGGGATGGGGATTCACCCCTCCACTTT.

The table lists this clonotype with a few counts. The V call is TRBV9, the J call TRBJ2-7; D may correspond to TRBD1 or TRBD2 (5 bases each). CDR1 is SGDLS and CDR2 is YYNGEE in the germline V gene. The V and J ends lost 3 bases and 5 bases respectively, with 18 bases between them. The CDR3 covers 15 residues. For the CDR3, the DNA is TGTGCCAGCAGCGCCCAGGGACGGAGTTACGACGAGCAGTACTTC. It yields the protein CASSAQGRSYDEQYF.

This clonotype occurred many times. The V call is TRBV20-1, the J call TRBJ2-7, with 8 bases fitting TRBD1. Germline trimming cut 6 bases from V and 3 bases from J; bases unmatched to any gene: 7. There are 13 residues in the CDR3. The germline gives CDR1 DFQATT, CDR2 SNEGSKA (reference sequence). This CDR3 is CSAKDRADYEQYF. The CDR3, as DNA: TGCAGTGCCAAGGACAGGGCAGACTACGAGCAGTACTTC.

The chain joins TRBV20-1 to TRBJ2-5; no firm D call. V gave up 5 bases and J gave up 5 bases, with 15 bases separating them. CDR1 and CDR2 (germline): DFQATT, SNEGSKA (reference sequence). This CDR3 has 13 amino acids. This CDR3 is CSAPPQGIETQYF. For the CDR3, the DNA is TGCAGTGCTCCCCCGCAAGGGATCGAGACCCAGTACTTC.

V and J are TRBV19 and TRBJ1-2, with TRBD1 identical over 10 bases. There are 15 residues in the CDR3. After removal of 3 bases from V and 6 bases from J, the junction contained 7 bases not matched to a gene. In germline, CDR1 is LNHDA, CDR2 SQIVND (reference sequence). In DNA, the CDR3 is TGTGCCAGTAGTATCTTCGGGACAGGGGTTGATGGCTACACCTTC. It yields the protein CASSIFGTGVDGYTF.

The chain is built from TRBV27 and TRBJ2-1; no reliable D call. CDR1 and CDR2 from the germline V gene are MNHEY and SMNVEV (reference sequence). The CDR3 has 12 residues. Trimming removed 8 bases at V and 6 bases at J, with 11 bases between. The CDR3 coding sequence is TGTGCCAGCGGTGGAGTCCTCAATGAGCAGTTCTTC. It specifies CASGGVLNEQFF.

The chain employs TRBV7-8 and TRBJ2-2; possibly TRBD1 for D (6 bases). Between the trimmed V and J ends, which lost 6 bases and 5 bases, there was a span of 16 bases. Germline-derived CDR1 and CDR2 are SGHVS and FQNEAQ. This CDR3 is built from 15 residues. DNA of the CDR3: TGTGCCAGCAGGGGAGACAGGTCTCGGACCGGGGAGCTGTTTTTT. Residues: CASRGDRSRTGELFF.